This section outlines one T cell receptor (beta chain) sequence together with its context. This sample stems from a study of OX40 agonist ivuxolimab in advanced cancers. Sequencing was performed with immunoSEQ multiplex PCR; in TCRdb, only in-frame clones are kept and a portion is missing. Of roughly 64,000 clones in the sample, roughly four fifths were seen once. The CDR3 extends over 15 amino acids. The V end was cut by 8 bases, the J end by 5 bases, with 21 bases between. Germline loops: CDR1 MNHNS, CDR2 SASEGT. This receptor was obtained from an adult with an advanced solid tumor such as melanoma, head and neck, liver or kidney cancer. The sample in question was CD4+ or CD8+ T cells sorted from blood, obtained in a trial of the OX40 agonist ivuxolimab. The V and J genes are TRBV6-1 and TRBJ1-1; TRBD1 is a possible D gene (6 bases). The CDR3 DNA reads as TGTGCCAGCTCCTGGGACACCCAAGGAGGGACTGAAGCTTTCTTT. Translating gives CASSWDTQGGTEAFF.